This TCR beta chain was observed in a study of cytomegalovirus exposure and HLA in healthy donors. The CDR3 contains 14 residues. The ends were cut back, 6 bases at V and 3 bases at J, with 13 bases in the middle. Per the germline V gene, CDR1 is LNHDA and CDR2 is SQIVND (reference sequence). 60 Vbeta and 13 Jbeta primers were used in PCR. In the original analysis: Unique TCR beta chains numbered around 80 million in a later analysis, with around 10 million shared. This table comes from immunoSEQ multiplex PCR, and its TCRdb copy is limited to in-frame clones, with some not included. From that table come the V and J calls and clone size; the DNA was used to work out D and trimming. In the table there are 140,000 to 150,000 clones, less than 85% of which are singletons.

This sequence originates from a man aged 35-49 years in good health and CMV-seronegative. This rearrangement joins TRBV19 to TRBJ2-3; tentative D call: TRBD2 (6 bases). Material for sequencing was PBMCs. This CDR3 is CASSDSAGTDTQYF. For the CDR3, the DNA is TGTGCCAGTAGCGACAGTGCGGGAACAGATACGCAGTATTTT.